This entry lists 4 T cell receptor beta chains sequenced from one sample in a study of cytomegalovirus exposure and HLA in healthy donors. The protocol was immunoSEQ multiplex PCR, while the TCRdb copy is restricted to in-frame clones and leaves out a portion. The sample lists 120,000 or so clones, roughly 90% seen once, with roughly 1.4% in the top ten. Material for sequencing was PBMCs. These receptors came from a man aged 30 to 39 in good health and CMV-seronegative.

Written as DNA, the CDR3 is TGTGCCAGCAGTATAGGACTAGCGGACATATACAATGAGCAGTTCTTC. Encoded protein: CASSIGLADIYNEQFF. The V call is TRBV5-4, the J call TRBJ2-1, with 10 positions matching TRBD2. The CDR3 has 16 residues. Germline loops: CDR1 SGHNT, CDR2 YYREEE (reference sequence). The J segment lost 4 bases and the V segment lost 5 bases, leaving 9 bases of the junction unmatched.

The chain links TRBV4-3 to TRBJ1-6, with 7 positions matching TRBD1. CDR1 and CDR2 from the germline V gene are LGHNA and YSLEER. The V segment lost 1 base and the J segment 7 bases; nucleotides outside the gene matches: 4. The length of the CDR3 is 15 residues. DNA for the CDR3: TGCGCCAGCAGCCAAGGACAGGGCTTAAATTCACCCCTCCACTTT. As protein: CASSQGQGLNSPLHF.

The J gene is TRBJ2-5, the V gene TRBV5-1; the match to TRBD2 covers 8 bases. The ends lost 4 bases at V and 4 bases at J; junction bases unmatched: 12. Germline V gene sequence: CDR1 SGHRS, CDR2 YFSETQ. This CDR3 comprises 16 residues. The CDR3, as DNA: TGCGCCAGCAGCCCGTTCGGAGCGGGAGTAGGAGAGACCCAGTACTTC. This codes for CASSPFGAGVGETQYF.

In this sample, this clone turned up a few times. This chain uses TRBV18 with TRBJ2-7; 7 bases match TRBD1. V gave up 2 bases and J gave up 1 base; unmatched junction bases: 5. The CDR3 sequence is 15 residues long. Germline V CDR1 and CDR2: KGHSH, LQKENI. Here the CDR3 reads CASSPRAGGSYEQYF. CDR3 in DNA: TGTGCCAGCTCACCAAGGGCAGGGGGTTCCTACGAGCAGTACTTC.